This is a list of T cell receptor beta chains from one sample in a study of low-dose radiotherapy and immunotherapy resistance in tumors. A single record per CDR3 protein comes from TCRdb applying MiXCR to the reads. The sample contains around 57,000 distinct CDR3 sequences, 33% of which appear only once. The sequencing here drew on PBMCs, taken after low-dose radiotherapy plus immunotherapy. Every receptor here comes from a male donor with rectosigmoid adenocarcinoma. Both conserved end residues are part of each CDR3. A D gene is named only where the DNA matches it firmly. The size field is filled for only some rows; it gives once, few, many or a size class.

TGTGCCAGCAGCCAAGGACTAGCGGGAAGCTATGAGCAGTTCTTC	CASSQGLAGSYEQFF	TRBD2	15	many	TRBV4-2	TRBJ2-1
TGTGCCAGTAGTATTCAACAGGGGGGTTTTGGTGAGCAGTTCTTC	CASSIQQGGFGEQFF	TRBD1	15	-	TRBV19	TRBJ2-1
TGTGCCAGTAGTATTTCGGGACAGGGGGCTCACGAGACCCAGTACTTC	CASSISGQGAHETQYF	TRBD1	16	-	TRBV19	TRBJ2-5
TGTGCCAGCAGCCCTCGGGACAGCCGCACAGATACGCAGTATTTT	CASSPRDSRTDTQYF	TRBD1	15	few	TRBV9	TRBJ2-3
TGTGCCAGCAGTTTTGGAGGTAGGGACACTGAAGCTTTCTTT	CASSFGGRDTEAFF	-	14	-	TRBV28	TRBJ1-1
TGTGCCAGCAGCTTAGGGTTAGGTGGGGCCAACGTCCTGACTTTC	CASSLGLGGANVLTF	-	15	many	TRBV7-9	TRBJ2-6
TGTGCCAGCAGTACCCCCGGGGGGGCCAATAACATTCAGTACTTC	CASSTPGGANNIQYF	TRBD2	15	many	TRBV28	TRBJ2-4
TGTGCCAGCTCTTCAGGGAACGGGTACGAGCAGTACTTC	CASSSGNGYEQYF	-	13	many	TRBV18	TRBJ2-7
TGCAGTGCGAATCCATTGGCTAACGATAATCAGCCCCAGCATTTT	CSANPLANDNQPQHF	-	15	-	TRBV20-1	TRBJ1-5
TGTGCCAGCAGGCCTACAGGGAACACCGGGGAGCTGTTTTTT	CASRPTGNTGELFF	-	14	-	TRBV3-1	TRBJ2-2
TGTGCCAGCAGTTACTCCGGGGGTCATCAGCCCCAGCATTTT	CASSYSGGHQPQHF	-	14	many	TRBV6-2/TRBV6-3	TRBJ1-5
TGCGCCAGCAGTCAGACTAGCGGGGCCCAGCAGTTCTTC	CASSQTSGAQQFF	TRBD2	13	-	TRBV5-1	TRBJ2-1
TGCGCCAGCATGCAGACAGGGACGACTGAAGCTTTCTTT	CASMQTGTTEAFF	TRBD1	13	few	TRBV10-1	TRBJ1-1
TGTGCCAGTAGTATAGATCAAGGAGGGACTAGCTCCTACAATGAGCAGTTCTTC	CASSIDQGGTSSYNEQFF	TRBD2	18	-	TRBV19	TRBJ2-1
TGTGCCAGCAGTTTCTTAGCGGGAGCTAGGAATGAGCAGTTCTTC	CASSFLAGARNEQFF	TRBD2	15	many	TRBV6-2/TRBV6-3	TRBJ2-1
TGTGCCAGCAGCCCCTACGAGCAGTACTTC	CASSPYEQYF	-	10	-	TRBV7-7	TRBJ2-7
TGTGCCAGTCGACCCTCGGGGGGAAACCTCTACGAGCAGTACTTC	CASRPSGGNLYEQYF	TRBD2	15	-	TRBV28	TRBJ2-7
TGCGCCAGCAGCCCGCAGGGGGTCTCCTACAATGAGCAGTTCTTC	CASSPQGVSYNEQFF	TRBD1	15	-	TRBV5-1	TRBJ2-1
TGCGCCAGCAGCATAGACAGGGGGAACACTGAAGCTTTCTTT	CASSIDRGNTEAFF	TRBD1	14	medium-sized	TRBV5-8	TRBJ1-1
TGTGCCAGCAGCCAAGAGACTAGCGGGGGGGCCTACGAGCAGTACTTC	CASSQETSGGAYEQYF	TRBD2	16	many	TRBV4-2	TRBJ2-7
TGTGCCAGCAGCACGGGACTCTCGTCTATCTCTGGGGCCAACGTCCTGACTTTC	CASSTGLSSISGANVLTF	-	18	few	TRBV5-3	TRBJ2-6
TGTGCCAGCAGCTCAGGGACAAGTGGCACCGGGGAGCTGTTTTTT	CASSSGTSGTGELFF	-	15	-	TRBV12-3/TRBV12-4	TRBJ2-2
TGTGCCAGCACCAACCCCTCGCAAGGTGGGCAGTATTTT	CASTNPSQGGQYF	-	13	few	TRBV11-2	TRBJ2-3
TGCGCCAGCAGAGGACAGGGGATCTCTGGAAACACCATATATTTT	CASRGQGISGNTIYF	TRBD1	15	many	TRBV5-1	TRBJ1-3
TGTGCCAGCAGCTTAGATTTGGACGAGCAGTACTTC	CASSLDLDEQYF	-	12	once	TRBV7-2	TRBJ2-7
TGCAGCGCAACAGGAGGACTAAACACTGAAGCTTTCTTT	CSATGGLNTEAFF	-	13	-	TRBV29-1	TRBJ1-1
TGCAGTGCCCCGCGAGCCCTTAACTATGGCTACACCTTC	CSAPRALNYGYTF	-	13	many	TRBV20-1	TRBJ1-2
TGTGCCAGCAGTCTATCCGGGGGGACCACAGATACGCAGTATTTT	CASSLSGGTTDTQYF	TRBD2	15	-	TRBV6-6	TRBJ2-3
TGTGCCAGCAGGACAGGGGATCAGCCCCAGCATTTT	CASRTGDQPQHF	TRBD1	12	-	TRBV6-5	TRBJ1-5
TGCGCCAGCAGCCGGGGGGGCGACGTCACTGAAGCTTTCTTT	CASSRGGDVTEAFF	-	14	-	TRBV5-1	TRBJ1-1
TGCGCCAGCAGTTTTGGGCAGGGCTCCACCGGGGAGCTGTTTTTT	CASSFGQGSTGELFF	-	15	-	TRBV27	TRBJ2-2
TGCGCCAGCAGCCCCTACAGACAGGGGTGGAATGAGCAGTTCTTC	CASSPYRQGWNEQFF	TRBD1	15	once	TRBV4-1	TRBJ2-1
TGCAGCCTAGCGGAGACCTACAATGAGCAGTTCTTC	CSLAETYNEQFF	TRBD2	12	-	TRBV29-1	TRBJ2-1
TGTGCCAGCAGTTTTTCACCGAACCGGGACTACGAGCAGTACTTC	CASSFSPNRDYEQYF	-	15	many	TRBV28	TRBJ2-7
TGTGCCAGCAGCTTAGTAGCAGTGTCCTACAATGAGCAGTTCTTC	CASSLVAVSYNEQFF	-	15	many	TRBV11-2	TRBJ2-1
TGCGCCAGCAGCCCGAGTTACCAAGAGCAGTACTTC	CASSPSYQEQYF	-	12	-	TRBV4-1	TRBJ2-7
TGTGCCAGCAGCGTAGGGACTTCTTCACCCCTCCACTTT	CASSVGTSSPLHF	-	13	-	TRBV7-9	TRBJ1-6
TGTGCCAGCAGCCCCGGACAAACATACAATGAGCAGTTCTTC	CASSPGQTYNEQFF	-	14	many	TRBV26	TRBJ2-1
TGTGCCAGCAGTTATGGACTGAACACAGATACGCAGTATTTT	CASSYGLNTDTQYF	-	14	many	TRBV6-2/TRBV6-3	TRBJ2-3
TGTGCCAGCAGCTCACACATCCCGGGACCTACGAGAGGGGGATCTGGGGCCAACGTCCTGACTTTC	CASSSHIPGPTRGGSGANVLTF	-	22	many	TRBV11-2	TRBJ2-6
TGTGCCAGCAGCCTAACTATCCCTAGACAGGGGGCATCCGGGGCCAACGTCCTGACTTTC	CASSLTIPRQGASGANVLTF	TRBD1	20	many	TRBV9	TRBJ2-6
TGTGCCAGTTCGGGGGGGGCGGATACGCAGTATTTT	CASSGGADTQYF	TRBD2	12	medium-sized	TRBV28	TRBJ2-3
TGTGCCGGACAGGGGGCGACTGGAAACACCATATATTTT	CAGQGATGNTIYF	TRBD1	13	once	TRBV6-1	TRBJ1-3
TGTGCCAGCGGATTGGGTGGTGGTCAAGAGACCCAGTACTTC	CASGLGGGQETQYF	-	14	many	TRBV28	TRBJ2-5
TGTGCCAGCAGCTTGGCGGGCGGGAGGGCAACAGATACGCAGTATTTT	CASSLAGGRATDTQYF	TRBD2	16	-	TRBV5-6	TRBJ2-3